This TCR beta chain is drawn from a study of T cell repertoires in aging, cancer and after chemotherapy. General study points: Rebound thymic output was suggested by rising median generation probability during chemotherapy in each cancer cohort. Loss of evenness, beyond lost richness, contributed to age-related TCR diversity decline in cancer patients.

Amplification of TCR beta used genomic DNA extracted from peripheral blood. TRB rearrangements spanning V, D and J were amplified using mixed TRB-A/B primers. Using its own MiXCR run on the multiplex PCR reads, TCRdb lists one record per CDR3 protein. The repertoire holds about 11,000 distinct CDR3 sequences, with about 45% as singletons. There are 14 residues in the CDR3. Germline CDR1 SGHTA, CDR2 FQGNSA. Deletions cut 1 base from V and 5 bases from J, with 11 bases between. The sample holds a few counts of this clonotype. Its specificity is unknown. J is TRBJ2-5 and V is TRBV7-2; a possible D gene is TRBD1 (6 bases). Sequencing was carried out using blood. The source is a human donor in good health. CDR3 loop: CASSLGAGVETQYF. The DNA of the CDR3 is TGTGCCAGCAGCTTAGGGGCAGGGGTGGAGACCCAGTACTTC.